This TCR beta chain was identified during a study of cytomegalovirus exposure and HLA in healthy donors. Overall study context: A previous analysis identified 100 million to 120 million unique TCR beta sequences derived from roughly 190 million T cells.

This clone was seen once. Deletions cut 2 bases from V and 3 bases from J, with 11 bases between. The CDR3 has 15 amino acids. Germline loops: CDR1 MNHEY, CDR2 SMNVEV (reference sequence). Primers for the PCR totalled 60 Vbeta and 13 Jbeta. The protocol was immunoSEQ multiplex PCR, while the TCRdb copy is restricted to in-frame clones and leaves out a portion. This sample has 200,000 to 250,000 clones, with approximately 78% found just once. The gene calls are TRBV27 and TRBJ2-1; TRBD2 might be the D (6 bases). The sequencing input was PBMCs. The sequence was collected from a woman aged 40 to 49 in good health and CMV-seronegative. CDR3 coding DNA: TGTGCCAGCAGTTTAGCGGGAAGCCTCTACAATGAGCAGTTCTTC. Residues: CASSLAGSLYNEQFF.